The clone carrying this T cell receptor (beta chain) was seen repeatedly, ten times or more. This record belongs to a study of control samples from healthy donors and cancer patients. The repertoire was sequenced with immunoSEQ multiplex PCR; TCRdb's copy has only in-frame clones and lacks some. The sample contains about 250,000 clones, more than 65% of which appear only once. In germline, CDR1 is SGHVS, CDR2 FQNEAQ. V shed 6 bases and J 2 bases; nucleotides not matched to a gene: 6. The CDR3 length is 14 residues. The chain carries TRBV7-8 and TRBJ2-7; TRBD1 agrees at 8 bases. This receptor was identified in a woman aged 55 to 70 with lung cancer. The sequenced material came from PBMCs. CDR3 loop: CASRAGTGTYEQYF. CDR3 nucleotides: TGTGCCAGCAGAGCCGGGACAGGAACCTACGAGCAGTACTTC.